Shown below are 25 T cell receptor beta chains from a single sample sequenced in a study of shared clonotypes between healthy human individuals. Data came from immunoSEQ multiplex PCR; TCRdb stores just in-frame clones and leaves some out. The repertoire holds hundreds of thousands of clones, with approximately 79% as singletons. Sequences were obtained from memory CD4+ T cells sorted from blood. Subset denoted: CD45RA-negative fraction. These receptors were collected from a woman aged 25 to 45 in good health.

CDR3 nucleotide sequence: TGTGCCAGCAGCGACAGGGGTGCAGAAAAACTGTTTTTT. As protein: CASSDRGAEKLFF. The genes are TRBV6-6 and TRBJ1-4; TRBD1 matches at 8 bases. Germline assignment: CDR1 MNHNY and CDR2 SVGAGI (reference sequence). The V and J ends lost 6 bases and 8 bases, in that order; junction bases with no gene match: 5. This CDR3 contains 13 residues.

This clone turned up a few times. The gene calls are TRBV27 and TRBJ2-7; D uncertain. Germline V gene sequence: CDR1 MNHEY, CDR2 SMNVEV (reference sequence). The CDR3 is 14 amino acids. Trimming stripped 7 bases from V and 2 bases from J, with 15 bases between. DNA of the CDR3: TGTGCCAGCAAACGTGACTGGGTAGCCTACGAGCAGTACTTC. Translated, it gives CASKRDWVAYEQYF.

V usage is TRBV4-1 and J usage is TRBJ2-1; the D gene is possibly TRBD1 (6 bases). V lost 8 bases and J 0 bases, leaving 14 bases between the germline ends. CDR1 is MGHRA, CDR2 YSYEKL, per germline. The CDR3 extends over 15 amino acids. The CDR3 DNA is TGCGCCAGCGGACAGCCCTCAAGCTCCTACAATGAGCAGTTCTTC. Protein sequence: CASGQPSSSYNEQFF.

This CDR3 is CASSLGGRQPQHF. DNA for the CDR3: TGTGCCAGCAGTCTGGGGGGGCGTCAGCCCCAGCATTTT. This sequence joins TRBV28 and TRBJ1-5; tentative D call: TRBD1 (6 bases). The CDR3 is made up of 13 amino acids. Trimming left V 5 bases short and J 6 bases short, with 11 bases between. The V gene's germline CDR1 is MDHEN and CDR2 SYDVKM.

The CDR3 reads CASSRERYEQYF. The CDR3 DNA reads TGTGCCAGCAGCCGGGAAAGATACGAGCAGTACTTC. The chain employs TRBV28 and TRBJ2-7; TRBD2 is a possible D gene (5 bases). Germline V gives CDR1 MDHEN, CDR2 SYDVKM. V lost 6 bases and J 4 bases, leaving 10 bases between the germline ends. CDR3 length: 12 residues.

This clone was observed a few times. The genes are TRBV30 and TRBJ1-3, with D possibly being TRBD1 (5 bases). Germline V lookup: CDR1 GTSNPN, CDR2 SVGIG (reference sequence). CDR3 length: 15 amino acids. Trimming removed 0 bases from V and 4 bases from J, with 13 bases in between. Written as DNA, the CDR3 is TGTGCCTGGAGTGTAGGCAGGGCGGGAGGAAACACCATATATTTT. This encodes CAWSVGRAGGNTIYF.

This clone came up many times. This sequence joins TRBV7-9 and TRBJ2-5, with D perhaps being TRBD1 or TRBD2 (5 bases each). V was shortened by 1 base and J by 5 bases, with 11 bases between the two germline ends. CDR1 and CDR2 (germline): SEHNR, FQNEAQ (reference sequence). This CDR3 comprises 14 residues. The CDR3 region is CASSLVGGYETQYF. The CDR3 DNA sequence: TGTGCCAGCAGCTTAGTTGGGGGATATGAGACCCAGTACTTC.

The V and J genes are TRBV7-8 and TRBJ2-1, with 10 bases lining up with TRBD1. V was pared by 5 bases and J by 2 bases, with 6 bases of the junction left unmatched. The CDR3 has 16 amino acids. Germline assignment: CDR1 SGHVS and CDR2 FQNEAQ. CDR3 amino acids: CASSGRQGAAYNEQFF. CDR3 sequence (DNA): TGTGCCAGCAGCGGACGACAGGGGGCAGCCTACAATGAGCAGTTCTTC. The full variable domain, its missing parts supplied by reference TRBV7-8 and TRBJ2-1, is GAGVSQSPRYKVAKRGQDVALRCDPISGHVSLFWYQQALGQGPEFLTYFQNEAQLDKSGLPSDRFFAERPEGSVSTLKIQRTQQEDSAVYLCASSGRQGAAYNEQFFGPGTRLTVL.

This rearrangement joins TRBV28 to TRBJ1-2; the match to TRBD1 covers 7 bases. V lost 9 bases to trimming and J lost 2 bases; unmatched junction nucleotides: 9. The CDR3 runs to 14 residues. Germline V gene sequence: CDR1 MDHEN, CDR2 SYDVKM. The CDR3 here is CASTGGGANYGYTF. The CDR3 DNA reads TGTGCCAGTACGGGAGGGGGCGCGAACTATGGCTACACCTTC.

This clone was observed a handful of times. The J gene is TRBJ1-3, the V gene TRBV7-8; D may be TRBD1 (5 bases). The CDR3 extends over 14 amino acids. V lost 5 bases, J lost 2 bases, and 10 bases lay in between. In germline, CDR1 is SGHVS, CDR2 FQNEAQ. This CDR3 reads CASSPQGAGNTIYF. In nucleotides, the CDR3 is TGTGCCAGCAGCCCCCAGGGAGCTGGAAACACCATATATTTT.

The gene calls are TRBV9 and TRBJ1-1; D perhaps matches TRBD1 (6 bases). CDR1 and CDR2 from the germline V gene are SGDLS and YYNGEE. There are 16 residues in the CDR3. V lost 4 bases and J lost 4, with 20 bases in between. In nucleotides, the CDR3 is TGTGCCAGCAGCCCCCGCCAGGGGAGGATGGCCACTGAAGCTTTCTTT. Its translation: CASSPRQGRMATEAFF.

The chain employs TRBV10-3 and TRBJ1-2; D unresolved. V lost 1 base and J 2 bases, leaving 8 bases between the germline ends. The CDR3 loop spans 14 amino acids. Germline V gives CDR1 ENHRY, CDR2 SYGVKD. DNA for the CDR3: TGTGCCATCAGTGAGTGGGCAACAAACTATGGCTACACCTTC. The encoded protein is CAISEWATNYGYTF.

Written as DNA, the CDR3 is TGTGCCAGTAGTCTAGGACAGCCCCCCTACGAGCAGTACTTC. This translates into CASSLGQPPYEQYF. This rearrangement joins TRBV19 to TRBJ2-7; a possible D gene is TRBD1 (6 bases). The V end was cut by 5 bases, the J end by 2 bases, with 13 bases between. Germline lookup yields CDR1 LNHDA and CDR2 SQIVND (reference sequence). The CDR3 is 14 amino acids.

This clone was picked up a small number of times. V gene TRBV18 combines with J gene TRBJ1-1; D is uncertain. Germline CDR1 reads KGHSH; CDR2 reads LQKENI. This CDR3 is built from 13 residues. Trimming took 4 bases from V and 0 from J, leaving 6 bases between them. CDR3 sequence reads: CASSRSMNTEAFF. In nucleotides, the CDR3 is TGTGCCAGCTCACGGTCGATGAACACTGAAGCTTTCTTT.

The table lists this clone with a few counts. J is TRBJ1-1 and V is TRBV6-1; a possible D gene is TRBD1 (5 bases). CDR1 is MNHNS and CDR2 is SASEGT in the germline V gene. Trimming removed 0 bases from V and 4 bases from J, with 12 bases in between. The CDR3 sequence is 15 residues long. The CDR3 DNA reads TGTGCCAGCAGTGAAGCGGTGGGGCTGGGCACTGAAGCTTTCTTT. It translates to CASSEAVGLGTEAFF.

The gene calls are TRBV7-2 and TRBJ2-4; TRBD1 matches at 10 bases. V was clipped by 4 bases and J by 6 bases; unmatched bases: 9. The CDR3 length is 16 residues. Germline CDR1 is SGHTA and CDR2 is FQGNSA. As DNA, the CDR3 is TGTGCCAGCAGCTCCCGAGACAGGGGGCGCGGAAACATTCAGTACTTC. This gives the protein CASSSRDRGRGNIQYF.

The gene calls are TRBV5-5 and TRBJ2-7; D is uncertain. Trimming removed 0 bases at V and 3 bases at J, with 10 bases between. This CDR3 is built from 14 residues. From germline, CDR1 is SGHKS and CDR2 YYEKEE (reference sequence). CDR3 sequence: CASSLEGLSYEQYF. CDR3 in DNA: TGTGCCAGCAGCTTGGAGGGTCTTAGCTACGAGCAGTACTTC. The full variable domain, its missing parts supplied by reference TRBV5-5 and TRBJ2-7, is DAGVTQSPTHLIKTRGQQVTLRCSPISGHKSVSWYQQVLGQGPQFIFQYYEKEERGRGNFPDRFSARQFPNYSSELNVNALLLGDSALYLCASSLEGLSYEQYFGPGTRLTVT.

The chain combines TRBV10-3 with TRBJ1-5, with TRBD1 identical over 9 bases. Looked up from germline, CDR1 is ENHRY and CDR2 is SYGVKD. The CDR3 has 15 residues. The J segment lost 3 bases and the V segment lost 2 bases, leaving 2 bases of the junction unmatched. In DNA form, the CDR3 reads TGTGCCATCAGTGAGAGGGACAGGGACAATCAGCCCCAGCATTTT. This translates into CAISERDRDNQPQHF.

The chain combines TRBV27 with TRBJ1-5; D is unresolved. The V end lost 3 bases, the J end lost 7 bases, and 10 bases lay between the germline ends. Germline CDR1 MNHEY, CDR2 SMNVEV (reference sequence). There are 13 residues in the CDR3. The CDR3 loop reads CASSLREGQPQHF. The CDR3 DNA follows: TGTGCCAGCAGTTTGAGGGAGGGCCAGCCCCAGCATTTT.

J is TRBJ2-7 and V is TRBV27; maybe TRBD1 (5 bases). Per the germline V gene, CDR1 is MNHEY and CDR2 is SMNVEV (reference sequence). The CDR3 runs 12 residues. The V and J ends lost 8 bases and 3 bases respectively, with 11 bases between them. The CDR3 DNA reads TGTGCCAGCTGGGGTAGGGGCTACGAGCAGTACTTC. Amino acid sequence: CASWGRGYEQYF.

V gene TRBV6-1 combines with J gene TRBJ2-1; a weak D match, TRBD2 (5 bases). V was clipped by 3 bases and J by 1 base, with 10 bases between them. Germline V gives CDR1 MNHNS, CDR2 SASEGT. The CDR3 is 15 amino acids. The CDR3 loop reads CASSESSTSYNEQFF. DNA of the CDR3: TGTGCCAGCAGTGAGTCTAGCACTTCCTACAATGAGCAGTTCTTC.

The V and J genes are TRBV19 and TRBJ1-4; 7 bases are a match to TRBD1. V shed 4 bases, J shed 8 bases, and the junction held 4 bases outside the gene matches. This CDR3 region has 13 residues. CDR1 is LNHDA and CDR2 is SQIVND in the germline V gene (reference sequence). For the CDR3, the DNA is TGTGCCAGTAGTACGACAGGGTCGGAAAAACTGTTTTTT. Its protein product is CASSTTGSEKLFF.

Note on this clone: Different DNA sequences within this sample yield the same CDR3. The chain has TRBV28 and TRBJ1-4; D call uncertain. The V and J ends lost 1 base and 8 bases respectively, with 5 bases between them. The germline V gene has CDR1 MDHEN and CDR2 SYDVKM. The CDR3 is 12 amino acids. The CDR3 bases are TGTGCCAGCAGTTTATTGGGGGAAAAACTGTTTTTT. This translates into CASSLLGEKLFF.

The genes are TRBV10-3 and TRBJ2-3, with D perhaps TRBD1 or TRBD2 (5 bases each). Trimming pared 10 bases from V and 5 bases from J, leaving 16 bases between. The V gene's germline CDR1 is ENHRY and CDR2 SYGVKD. This CDR3 region has 13 residues. The CDR3 reads CATAGATGDTQYF. DNA for the CDR3: TGTGCCACGGCCGGGGCCACTGGAGATACGCAGTATTTT.

The V gene is TRBV5-1, the J gene TRBJ2-2, with 8 bases identical to TRBD1. The CDR3 sequence is 16 residues long. Germline values: CDR1 SGHRS, CDR2 YFSETQ. V gave up 1 base and J gave up 1 base; unmatched junction bases: 3. The CDR3 DNA sequence: TGCGCCAGCAGCTTGTTCGGGACAGGGAACACCGGGGAGCTGTTTTTT. Protein product: CASSLFGTGNTGELFF. Full variable domain (rest looked up from reference TRBV5-1 and TRBJ2-2): KAGVTQTPRYLIKTRGQQVTLSCSPISGHRSVSWYQQTPGQGLQFLFEYFSETQRNKGNFPGRFSGRQFSNSRSEMNVSTLELGDSALYLCASSLFGTGNTGELFFGEGSRLTVL.